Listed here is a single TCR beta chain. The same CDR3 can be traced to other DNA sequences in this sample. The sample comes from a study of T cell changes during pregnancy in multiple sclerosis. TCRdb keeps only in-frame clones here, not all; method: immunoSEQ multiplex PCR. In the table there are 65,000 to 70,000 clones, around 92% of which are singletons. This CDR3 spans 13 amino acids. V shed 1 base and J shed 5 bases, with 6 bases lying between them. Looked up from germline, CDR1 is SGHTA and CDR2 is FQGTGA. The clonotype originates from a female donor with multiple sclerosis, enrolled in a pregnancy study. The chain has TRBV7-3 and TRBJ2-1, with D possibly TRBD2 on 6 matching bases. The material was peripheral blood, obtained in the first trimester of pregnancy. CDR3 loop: CASSLSGNNEQFF. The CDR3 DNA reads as TGTGCCAGCAGCTTAAGCGGGAACAATGAGCAGTTCTTC.